This T cell receptor beta chain came from a study of T cell clonotyping in hematopoietic cell transplantation. Study outcomes and limitations: Recipient TCR diversity dropped after transplant; expanded clonotypes rose from day 30 to 180. Higher Inverse Simpson Index values in graft donor and pretransplant recipient predicted broader posttransplant TCR diversity.

V lost 5 bases to trimming and J lost 5 bases, with 12 bases between them. The germline gives CDR1 MDHEN, CDR2 SYDVKM. This CDR3 contains 13 residues. On this clone: Its antigen is not known.

Using immunoSEQ multiplex PCR, the repertoire was profiled, and TCRdb retains in-frame clones only, with some absent. The sample contains about 27,000 clones, around 95% of which appear only once. This clonotype was obtained from a man between 50 and 59 years old in good health. Some clones in this sample may be carry-over from other donors' samples. The V gene is TRBV28, the J gene TRBJ1-1, with D perhaps TRBD1 (6 bases). Sequencing was carried out using peripheral blood mononuclear cells. CDR3 amino acids: CASSPGHRTEAFF. CDR3 nucleotide sequence: TGTGCCAGCAGTCCGGGACATCGGACTGAAGCTTTCTTT.